The TCR beta chain under discussion was sequenced for a study of blood T cell repertoires in COVID-19. The assay was immunoSEQ multiplex PCR, and TCRdb's table has in-frame clones only and misses some. The table records 140,000 to 150,000 clones, approximately 84% of them present only once. V lost 4 bases to trimming and J lost 5 bases; unmatched junction nucleotides: 9. CDR1 is SGHDT and CDR2 is YYEEEE in the germline V gene. This CDR3 contains 16 residues. Sequencing was carried out using peripheral blood. This chain uses TRBV5-6 with TRBJ1-1; TRBD1 matches at 12 bases. The TCR comes from a human donor with acute or convalescent COVID-19. The donor label of this sample is uncertain. This chain's CDR3 is CASSTGTGGLGTEAFF. In DNA form, the CDR3 reads TGTGCCAGCAGCACCGGGACAGGGGGCCTTGGGACTGAAGCTTTCTTT.